The TCR beta chain described here comes from a study of blood T cell repertoires in COVID-19. As for the study in general: Samples taken during acute and convalescent COVID-19 were collected in the United States, Italy and Spain.

Enrollment of patients from Seattle took place during active infection, with longitudinal follow-up. Measured with immunoSEQ multiplex PCR; TCRdb has only the in-frame clones, and not every one. The table includes about 180,000 clones, roughly 88% detected once. The CDR3 sequence is 15 residues long. Trimming stripped 5 bases from V and 4 bases from J, with 17 bases between. CDR1 is LNHNV and CDR2 is YYDKDF in the germline V gene (reference sequence). The sample taken for sequencing was peripheral blood. The source of this sequence is a middle-aged woman with COVID-19, enrolled during active disease. The chain couples TRBV15 to TRBJ1-2; D ambiguous. CDR3 nucleotides: TGTGCCACCAGCGATACGGGAAGGCGGACCTATGGCTACACCTTC. Residues: CATSDTGRRTYGYTF.